The 8 T cell receptor beta chains below were found in one sample sequenced in a study of T cells in Graves' hyperthyroidism and ophthalmopathy. Amplification of TCR beta CDR3 regions was performed using RNA transcripts as template. A first-round RT-PCR of the TCR CDR3 used the HTBI primer set. TCRdb re-called the multiplex PCR reads with MiXCR, one entry per CDR3 protein. The profile shows roughly 700,000 distinct CDR3 sequences, approximately 40% of them singletons. The sequenced sample consisted of blood. These receptors were obtained from a middle-aged woman with Graves' hyperthyroidism.

This clonotype was observed a few times. The rearrangement uses TRBV3-1 and TRBJ1-2; 7 bases fit TRBD1. The CDR3 runs 14 residues. CDR1 is LGHDT, CDR2 YNNKEL, per germline (reference sequence). With 4 bases clipped from V and 5 bases from J, the junction kept 7 bases outside the gene matches. The CDR3 is CASSPGQRFYGYTF. The CDR3, as DNA: TGTGCCAGCAGCCCGGGACAGAGGTTTTATGGCTACACCTTC.

The chain combines TRBV20-1 with TRBJ2-5; maybe TRBD1 (6 bases). The CDR3 sequence is 13 residues long. Trimming cost V 4 bases and J 4 bases, with 13 bases left between them. The germline CDR1 and CDR2 sequences are DFQATT and SNEGSKA (reference sequence). The CDR3 bases are TGCAGTGCTACCGAGGGGGATGGAGAGACCCAGTACTTC. Translated: CSATEGDGETQYF.

This clonotype has a count of ten or more. The CDR3 protein is CASSEKNWGNQPQHF. CDR3 DNA: TGTGCCAGCAGCGAAAAAAACTGGGGCAATCAGCCCCAGCATTTT. The J gene is TRBJ1-5, the V gene TRBV2, with no clear D. The V gene lost 6 bases and the J gene lost 2 bases, with 14 bases spanning the gap. Germline V lookup: CDR1 SNHLY, CDR2 FYNNEI. The CDR3 is 15 residues long. Complete variable domain (other parts from reference TRBV2 and TRBJ1-5): EPEVTQTPSHQVTQMGQEVILRCVPISNHLYFYWYRQILGQKVEFLVSFYNNEISEKSEIFDDQFSVERPDGSNFTLKIRSTKLEDSAMYFCASSEKNWGNQPQHFGDGTRLSIL.

This chain uses TRBV7-2 with TRBJ2-2; D is unresolved. CDR1 is SGHTA and CDR2 is FQGNSA in the germline V gene. This CDR3 is built from 16 residues. V was pared by 2 bases and J by 2 bases, with 12 bases between. This CDR3 is CASSLTLYRNTGELFF. DNA for the CDR3: TGTGCCAGCAGCTTAACCTTATACAGAAACACCGGGGAGCTGTTTTTT.

This clonotype has at least ten counts. The V gene is TRBV7-2, the J gene TRBJ2-5; no clear D. The CDR3 loop spans 12 amino acids. Trimming stripped 2 bases from V and 1 base from J, with 2 bases between. Germline CDR1 is SGHTA and CDR2 is FQGNSA. The CDR3 sequence is CASSLPQETQYF. The CDR3 DNA reads TGTGCCAGCAGCTTACCCCAAGAGACCCAGTACTTC.

In this sample, this clonotype turned up a few times. This sequence joins TRBV5-6 and TRBJ1-5; maybe TRBD1 (6 bases). Trimming removed 4 bases at V and 4 bases at J, with 12 bases between. Germline CDR1 reads SGHDT; CDR2 reads YYEEEE. The CDR3 is 14 residues long. The CDR3 DNA sequence: TGTGCCAGCAGCGATGGACAGTTGAATCAGCCCCAGCATTTT. Translated: CASSDGQLNQPQHF.

The rearrangement links TRBV6-5 to TRBJ1-6; D is possibly TRBD1 (6 bases). Trimming shortened V by 6 bases and J by 0 bases, and 12 bases separated the two germline ends. The CDR3 contains 16 residues. Germline assignment: CDR1 MNHEY and CDR2 SVGAGI. CDR3 nucleotides: TGTGCCAGCAGGGATACAGGGAGCTCCTATAATTCACCCCTCCACTTT. Translating gives CASRDTGSSYNSPLHF.

In this sample, this clonotype turned up a few times. No conserved phenylalanine or tryptophan is present at the end of the CDR3, so a read error is the likely explanation. The DNA is omitted, as the CDR3 cannot be located on it reliably, and the CDR3 follows TCRdb's listing. V usage is TRBV5-4 and J usage is TRBJ2-7; TRBD2 is the table's D call, not checked against the DNA. The CDR3 length equals 8 residues, ends included. The germline V gene encodes CDR1 SGHNT and CDR2 YYREEE (reference sequence). The CDR3 spells CASSLLAG.